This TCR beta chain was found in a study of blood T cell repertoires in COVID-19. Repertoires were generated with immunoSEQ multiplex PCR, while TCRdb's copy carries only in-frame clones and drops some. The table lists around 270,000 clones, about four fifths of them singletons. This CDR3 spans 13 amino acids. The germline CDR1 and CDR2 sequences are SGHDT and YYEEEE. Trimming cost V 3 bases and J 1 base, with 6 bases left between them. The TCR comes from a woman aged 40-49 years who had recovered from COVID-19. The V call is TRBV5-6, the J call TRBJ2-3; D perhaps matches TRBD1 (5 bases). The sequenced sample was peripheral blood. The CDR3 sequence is CASSWGGTDTQYF. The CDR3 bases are TGTGCCAGCAGCTGGGGCGGCACAGATACGCAGTATTTT.